This is a list of T cell receptor beta chains from one sample in a study of control samples from healthy donors and cancer patients. Sequenced by immunoSEQ multiplex PCR; TCRdb stores in-frame clones only, minus some. This repertoire shows 130,000 or so clones, around nine tenths found once; its top ten account for 5.5% to 7%. The sample taken for sequencing was blood. All receptors come from a man between 18 and 35 years old in good health. CDR3s include the opening cysteine and the closing phenylalanine or tryptophan. Fields, in order: V gene, D gene, clone size, J gene, CDR3 protein, CDR3 DNA. A D gene is named only where the DNA matches it firmly. Rows give clone size only sometimes, using once, few, many, or a class for an expanded clone.

TRBV18	NA	NA	TRBJ1-5	CASSPLDRSNQPQHF	TGTGCCAGCTCACCCCTGGACAGAAGCAATCAGCCCCAGCATTTT
TRBV4-2	TRBD1	NA	TRBJ2-3	CASSQAPGQGADTQYF	TGTGCCAGCAGCCAAGCCCCGGGACAGGGGGCAGATACGCAGTATTTT
TRBV30	TRBD2	NA	TRBJ2-1	CACSGSSSYNEQFF	TGTGCCTGTAGCGGGAGCAGCTCCTACAATGAGCAGTTCTTC
TRBV9	NA	NA	TRBJ1-6	CASSVEGYSPLHF	TGTGCCAGCAGCGTAGAAGGGTATTCACCCCTCCACTTT
TRBV27	NA	NA	TRBJ1-2	CASSYRLDGAPYGYTF	TGTGCCAGCAGTTATCGTCTGGATGGGGCCCCCTATGGCTACACCTTC
TRBV11-2	NA	NA	TRBJ1-2	CASRPSFMSLGGGYTF	TGTGCCAGCAGACCATCGTTCATGAGCTTGGGTGGTGGCTACACCTTC
TRBV28	NA	NA	TRBJ1-1	CASSPTGLGTEAFF	TGTGCCAGCAGTCCGACGGGGCTAGGCACTGAAGCTTTCTTT
TRBV2	TRBD1	NA	TRBJ1-1	CASSRQGGTEAFF	TGTGCCAGCAGTCGACAGGGAGGCACTGAAGCTTTCTTT
TRBV6-5	NA	once	TRBJ1-6	CASSYIRGQINSPLHF	TGTGCCAGCAGTTACATAAGAGGCCAAATAAATTCACCCCTCCACTTT
TRBV11-3	NA	NA	TRBJ2-6	CASSSGAGHGANVLTF	TGTGCCAGCAGCTCCGGGGCCGGCCATGGGGCCAACGTCCTGACTTTC
TRBV9	TRBD1	NA	TRBJ2-5	CASSVAGGRGWETQYF	TGTGCCAGCAGCGTAGCAGGGGGCAGGGGATGGGAGACCCAGTACTTC
TRBV25-1	NA	NA	TRBJ1-2	CASSQGGYGYTF	TGTGCCAGCAGTCAAGGGGGGTACGGCTACACCTTC
TRBV6-2/TRBV6-3	TRBD2	NA	TRBJ2-3	CASSKITSGGPGLQDTQYF	TGTGCCAGCAGTAAAATTACTAGCGGGGGGCCAGGCTTGCAAGATACGCAGTATTTT
TRBV28	NA	NA	TRBJ1-1	CASRVGGTEAFF	TGTGCCAGCAGAGTAGGAGGAACTGAAGCTTTCTTT
TRBV2	NA	NA	TRBJ1-2	CASSPDGSYGYTF	TGTGCCAGCAGTCCTGACGGGTCCTATGGCTACACCTTC
TRBV11-3	NA	NA	TRBJ2-5	CASSLDRETQYF	TGTGCCAGCAGCTTAGATCGCGAGACCCAGTACTTC
TRBV5-1	NA	NA	TRBJ2-1	CASSLSGTLYNEQFF	TGCGCCAGCAGCTTAAGCGGGACACTCTACAATGAGCAGTTCTTC
TRBV14	NA	once	TRBJ1-2	CASSQDPPSFNYGYTF	TGTGCCAGCAGCCAAGATCCCCCCAGCTTTAACTATGGCTACACCTTC
TRBV3-1/TRBV3-2	TRBD2	NA	TRBJ2-3	CASSLRTSGGAGDTQYF	TGTGCCAGCAGCCTGAGGACTAGCGGGGGGGCGGGCGATACGCAGTATTTT
TRBV19	NA	NA	TRBJ1-2	CASTQTGKLYGYTF	TGTGCCAGTACCCAAACCGGGAAACTCTATGGCTACACCTTC
TRBV7-6	NA	NA	TRBJ2-2	CASSLVPRTSTGELFF	TGTGCCAGCAGCTTAGTGCCGCGGACCTCCACCGGGGAGCTGTTTTTT
TRBV10-1	NA	NA	TRBJ1-1	CASPAPPSATEAFF	TGCGCCAGCCCCGCTCCCCCGTCGGCCACTGAAGCTTTCTTT
TRBV2	NA	NA	TRBJ1-2	CASSGGRDYGYTF	TGTGCCAGCAGTGGGGGCAGGGATTATGGCTACACCTTC
TRBV9	NA	NA	TRBJ1-6	CASRKGVNSPLHF	TGTGCCAGCAGAAAGGGGGTTAATTCACCCCTCCACTTT
TRBV7-9	NA	NA	TRBJ1-5	CASSLLEVNQPQHF	TGTGCCAGCAGCTTACTAGAAGTCAATCAGCCCCAGCATTTT
TRBV19	NA	NA	TRBJ1-6	CASSPRTASNSPLHF	TGTGCCAGTAGTCCTCGGACAGCGTCTAATTCACCCCTCCACTTT
TRBV12-3/TRBV12-4	NA	NA	TRBJ1-1	CASSFGDRTEAFF	TGTGCCAGCAGTTTTGGCGACAGGACAGAAGCTTTCTTT
TRBV6-5	NA	NA	TRBJ2-2	CASSYRGGASTGELFF	TGTGCCAGCAGTTATAGGGGGGGGGCCTCCACCGGGGAGCTGTTTTTT
TRBV3-1/TRBV3-2	NA	NA	TRBJ2-3	CASSGLTSTDTQYF	TGTGCCAGCAGCGGACTCACTAGCACAGATACGCAGTATTTT
TRBV6-5	NA	NA	TRBJ2-1	CASSTRSGGEQFF	TGTGCCAGCAGCACACGTAGCGGCGGTGAGCAGTTCTTC
TRBV6-1	NA	NA	TRBJ1-6	CASSEMDPYSPLHF	TGTGCCAGCAGTGAAATGGACCCTTATTCACCCCTCCACTTT
TRBV21-1	NA	once	TRBJ1-6	CASSVLGDSPLHF	TGTGCCAGTTCGGTCCTAGGGGATTCACCCCTCCACTTT
TRBV5-1	NA	NA	TRBJ2-1	CATRPGVSYNEQFF	TGCGCCACCCGTCCGGGGGTCTCCTACAATGAGCAGTTCTTC
TRBV10-1	NA	NA	TRBJ1-4	CASTQGRGEKLFF	TGCGCCAGCACACAGGGTAGGGGTGAAAAACTGTTTTTT
TRBV7-3	NA	NA	TRBJ1-1	CASSSQRGSEAFF	TGTGCCAGCAGCTCACAGAGGGGCTCTGAAGCTTTCTTT
TRBV11-2	NA	NA	TRBJ2-3	CASSPMAGAITDTQYF	TGTGCCAGCAGCCCGATGGCGGGCGCCATTACAGATACGCAGTATTTT
TRBV4-2	TRBD2	NA	TRBJ2-7	CASSQVIAGGSYEQYF	TGTGCCAGCAGCCAAGTTATTGCGGGGGGGAGTTACGAGCAGTACTTC
TRBV9	TRBD2	NA	TRBJ2-2	CASEGGSNTGELFF	TGTGCCAGCGAAGGCGGGAGCAACACCGGGGAGCTGTTTTTT
TRBV16	NA	NA	TRBJ1-4	CASSLQGYRINEKLFF	TGTGCCAGCAGCCTCCAGGGGTACAGGATCAATGAAAAACTGTTTTTT
TRBV19	NA	NA	TRBJ1-2	CASRGAPMWSYTF	TGTGCCAGTAGGGGGGCTCCTATGTGGAGCTACACCTTC
TRBV7-9	NA	NA	TRBJ2-5	CASSPGLRGSSETQYF	TGTGCCAGCAGCCCAGGACTGAGGGGTTCTTCGGAGACCCAGTACTTC
TRBV19	TRBD2	NA	TRBJ2-7	CASSRTSGDSYEQYF	TGTGCCAGTAGCCGGACTAGCGGGGACTCCTACGAGCAGTACTTC
TRBV7-9	NA	NA	TRBJ2-7	CASSLPVRGLSYEQYF	TGTGCCAGCAGCTTACCCGTTCGGGGGTTATCCTACGAGCAGTACTTC
TRBV5-1	NA	once	TRBJ2-1	CASSFSRGDLYNEQFF	TGCGCCAGCAGCTTTAGCAGGGGGGACCTCTACAATGAGCAGTTCTTC
TRBV27	NA	NA	TRBJ1-2	CASSLSQSYNYGYTF	TGTGCCAGCAGTTTAAGCCAGAGCTACAACTATGGCTACACCTTC
TRBV2	NA	NA	TRBJ1-2	CASTGQLTTNYGYTF	TGTGCCAGCACGGGCCAGCTCACCACTAACTATGGCTACACCTTC
TRBV2	TRBD1	NA	TRBJ2-7	CASKSPPRGSSYEQYF	TGTGCCAGCAAGTCCCCCCCCAGGGGGAGTTCCTACGAGCAGTACTTC
TRBV14	NA	NA	TRBJ1-2	CASSQTVYGYTF	TGTGCCAGCAGCCAGACGGTTTATGGCTACACCTTC
TRBV27	TRBD2	once	TRBJ2-2	CASNIRGVGTGELFF	TGTGCCAGCAACATACGGGGGGTGGGGACCGGGGAGCTGTTTTTT
TRBV18	TRBD1	NA	TRBJ2-1	CASSPRADRGHEQFF	TGTGCCAGCTCTCCACGAGCGGACAGGGGCCATGAGCAGTTCTTC
TRBV7-2	TRBD2	NA	TRBJ2-2	CASSLGPSGGGELFF	TGTGCCAGCAGCTTAGGTCCTAGCGGGGGCGGGGAGCTGTTTTTT